These 9 T cell receptor beta chains share one sample of origin, sequenced in a study of identifying expanded T cells in peripheral blood. Only in-frame clones appear in the TCRdb table, and some are missing; sequencing was by immunoSEQ multiplex PCR. The sample holds about 94,000 clones, approximately 85% seen once. Sequencing was performed on blood. The receptors here all came from a person aged 18-70 years in good health.

CDR3 in DNA: TGTGTCAGAAGCCACATCCACGCAGACAGGGCCCACCCGGGAGAGACCCAGTACTTC. This sequence encodes CVRSHIHADRAHPGETQYF. The chain recombines TRBV7-5 with TRBJ2-5; the tabulated D call, TRBD1, remains unverified against the DNA. TRBV7-5 is labeled a pseudogene. The CDR3 extends over 19 amino acids.

CDR3 coding DNA: TGTGCCAGCAGCTTAAGTAGTACTGCGTATGGCTACACCTTC. Protein sequence: CASSLSSTAYGYTF. V is TRBV7-2 and J is TRBJ1-2; D is ambiguous. The ends were cut back, 2 bases at V and 5 bases at J, with 12 bases in the middle. Germline CDR1 reads SGHTA; CDR2 reads FQGNSA. The CDR3 is 14 amino acids. The complete variable domain, with remaining parts taken from reference TRBV7-2 and TRBJ1-2, reads GAGVSQSPSNKVTEKGKDVELRCDPISGHTALYWYRQSLGQGLEFLIYFQGNSAPDKSGLPSDRFSAERTGGSVSTLTIQRTQQEDSAVYLCASSLSSTAYGYTFGSGTRLTVV.

The chain employs TRBV27 and TRBJ2-2; D possibly uses TRBD1 or TRBD2 (5 bases each). The CDR3 covers 14 residues. The V end was cut by 4 bases, the J end by 8 bases, with 14 bases between. The germline CDR1 and CDR2 sequences are MNHEY and SMNVEV (reference sequence). In DNA, the CDR3 is TGTGCCAGCAGTTGGGACGGTGGAAGGGGGGAGCTGTTTTTT. Protein product: CASSWDGGRGELFF.

The chain couples TRBV14 to TRBJ2-7; D gene uncertain. There are 13 residues in the CDR3. In germline, CDR1 is SGHDN, CDR2 FVKESK. Trimming removed 1 base at V and 7 bases at J, with 11 bases between. CDR3 amino acids: CASSQVPFKEQYF. CDR3 coding DNA: TGTGCCAGCAGCCAAGTCCCGTTTAAGGAGCAGTACTTC.

This clone was found a few times. The chain carries TRBV30 and TRBJ1-1; D unclear. V gave up 0 bases and J gave up 0 bases, with 8 bases separating them. CDR3 length: 14 amino acids. In germline, CDR1 is GTSNPN, CDR2 SVGIG (reference sequence). This CDR3 is CAWSVSRLNTEAFF. DNA of the CDR3: TGTGCCTGGAGTGTATCCCGCCTGAACACTGAAGCTTTCTTT.

The rearrangement uses TRBV29-1 and TRBJ1-3, with D uncertain. The germline gives CDR1 SQVTM, CDR2 ANQGSEA. Trimming took off 7 bases at V and 4 bases at J, with 20 bases between the two ends. CDR3 length equals 15 residues. The CDR3 region is CSATPGGLAGNTIYF. The CDR3 nucleotides read TGCAGCGCTACCCCCGGAGGGTTGGCGGGAAACACCATATATTTT.

The CDR3 DNA sequence: TGTGCCAGCAGTTTATCGGAGGGGGCGCTCAACAATGAGCAGTTCTTC. Its translation is CASSLSEGALNNEQFF. V and J are TRBV27 and TRBJ2-1; weak D call: TRBD1 (7 bases). Trimming shortened V by 0 bases and J by 5 bases, and 14 bases separated the two germline ends. There are 16 residues in the CDR3. Per germline, CDR1 MNHEY and CDR2 SMNVEV (reference sequence).

The chain recombines TRBV19 with TRBJ2-3, with 8 bases that match TRBD1. CDR1 is LNHDA and CDR2 is SQIVND in the germline V gene (reference sequence). V lost 3 bases, J lost 6 bases, and 8 bases stayed unmatched. The CDR3 has 15 residues. This chain's CDR3 is CASSMGQVILDTQYF. The CDR3 region has the DNA TGTGCCAGTAGTATGGGACAGGTGATTCTCGATACGCAGTATTTT.

V gene TRBV30 combines with J gene TRBJ2-1; a weak D match, TRBD1 (6 bases). The CDR3 is 11 residues long. Germline CDR1 and CDR2: GTSNPN and SVGIG (reference sequence). V lost 4 bases and J lost 11, with 12 bases in between. The CDR3 here is CAWNAGTKQFF. As DNA, the CDR3 is TGTGCCTGGAATGCCGGGACAAAGCAGTTCTTC.